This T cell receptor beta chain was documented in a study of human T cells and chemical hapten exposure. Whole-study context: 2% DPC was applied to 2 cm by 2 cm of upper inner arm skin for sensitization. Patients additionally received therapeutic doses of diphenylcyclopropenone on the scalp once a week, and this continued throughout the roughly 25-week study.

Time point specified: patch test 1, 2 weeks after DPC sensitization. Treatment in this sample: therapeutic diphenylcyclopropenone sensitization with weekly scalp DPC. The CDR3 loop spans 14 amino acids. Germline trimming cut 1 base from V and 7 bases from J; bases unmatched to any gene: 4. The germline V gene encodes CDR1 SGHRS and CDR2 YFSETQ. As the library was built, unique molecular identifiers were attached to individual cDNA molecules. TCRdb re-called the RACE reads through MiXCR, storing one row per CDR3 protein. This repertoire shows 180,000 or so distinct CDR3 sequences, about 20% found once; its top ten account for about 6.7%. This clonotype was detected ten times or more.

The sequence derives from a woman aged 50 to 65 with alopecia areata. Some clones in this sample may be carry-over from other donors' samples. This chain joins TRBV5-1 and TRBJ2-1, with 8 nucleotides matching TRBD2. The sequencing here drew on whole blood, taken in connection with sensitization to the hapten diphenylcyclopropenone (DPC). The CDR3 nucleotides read TGCGCCAGCAGCTTGAGGACTAGCTGGAATGAGCAGTTCTTC. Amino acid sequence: CASSLRTSWNEQFF.